This entry lists 8 T cell receptor beta chains sequenced from one sample in a study of neurological immune-mediated disorders (dated by TCRdb to between 2018 and 2021). The library came from 5' RACE. Sequencing was performed on an Illumina HiSeq 2500. TCRdb ran its own pipeline on the public reads, namely fastp trimming at Q25 and MiXCR clone calling, and kept in-frame beta chains. One record per CDR3 amino acid sequence lists the most common genes and DNA. This sample comprises around 15,000 distinct CDR3 sequences, 9% of them detected only once. Of the sample, around 45% is held by the ten largest clones. Sequencing input: CD8+ T cells from blood. These receptors originate from a man aged 50 or older in good health.

This clonotype was observed many times. The chain recombines TRBV7-8 with TRBJ2-7, with 9 nucleotides matching TRBD2. The CDR3 covers 14 residues. CDR1 SGHVS and CDR2 FQNEAQ come from the germline V gene. V lost 4 bases to trimming and J lost 5 bases; unmatched junction nucleotides: 6. The CDR3 coding sequence is TGTGCCAGCAGCTCGCTAGCGGGACCCAACGAGCAGTACTTC. Translated: CASSSLAGPNEQYF. Combining the CDR3 with reference TRBV7-8 and TRBJ2-7 gives the whole variable domain GAGVSQSPRYKVAKRGQDVALRCDPISGHVSLFWYQQALGQGPEFLTYFQNEAQLDKSGLPSDRFFAERPEGSVSTLKIQRTQQEDSAVYLCASSSLAGPNEQYFGPGTRLTVT.

This clonotype showed up many times. The chain has TRBV2 and TRBJ2-2, with TRBD1 matching over 9 bases. Germline CDR1 is SNHLY and CDR2 is FYNNEI. There are 14 residues in the CDR3. The V gene end was trimmed by 11 bases and the J gene end by 5 bases; junction bases not matched to a gene: 9. The DNA for the CDR3 is TGTGCCTCAACAGGGGGCCTATCGACCGGGGAGCTGTTTTTT. Its protein product is CASTGGLSTGELFF.

V and J are TRBV20-1 and TRBJ2-2, with TRBD2 matching over 13 bases. CDR3 size: 17 residues. Germline CDR1 reads DFQATT; CDR2 reads SNEGSKA (reference sequence). The V and J ends lost 0 bases and 6 bases, in that order; junction bases with no gene match: 7. CDR3: CSARDLIGLAGAGELFF. In DNA, the CDR3 is TGCAGTGCTAGAGATTTAATAGGACTAGCGGGAGCCGGGGAGCTGTTTTTT.

This clonotype was detected many times. The V gene is TRBV4-2, the J gene TRBJ2-1; no definite D call. The CDR3 sequence is 12 residues long. Germline V CDR1 and CDR2: LGHNA, YNFKEQ. Trimming left V 4 bases short and J 6 bases short, with 7 bases between. The CDR3 sequence is CASSLVFNEQFF. CDR3 nucleotides: TGTGCCAGCAGCCTTGTATTCAATGAGCAGTTCTTC.

The sample holds many counts of this clonotype. The V and J genes are TRBV25-1 and TRBJ2-2; D could derive from TRBD1 or TRBD2 (5 bases each). V lost 4 bases to trimming and J lost 7 bases, with 16 bases between them. The germline gives CDR1 MGHDK, CDR2 SYGVNS. This CDR3 region has 15 residues. CDR3 DNA sequence: TGTGCCAGCAGTGGAGCCGGGACCAAAATCGGGGAGCTGTTTTTT. Translation: CASSGAGTKIGELFF. The variable domain in full, completed from reference TRBV25-1 and TRBJ2-2, reads EADIYQTPRYLVIGTGKKITLECSQTMGHDKMYWYQQDPGMELHLIHYSYGVNSTEKGDLSSESTVSRIRTEHFPLTLESARPSHTSQYLCASSGAGTKIGELFFGEGSRLTVL.

This clonotype came up many times. The chain joins TRBV11-2 to TRBJ2-7; D is possibly TRBD2 (5 bases). The CDR3 loop spans 13 amino acids. CDR1 and CDR2 from the germline V gene are SGHAT and FQNNGV. V dropped 1 base and J dropped 3 bases, with 7 bases sitting between them. This CDR3 reads CASSLGTSYEQYF. DNA for the CDR3: TGTGCCAGCAGCTTAGGTACTAGCTACGAGCAGTACTTC.

This clonotype was counted many times. V usage is TRBV7-9 and J usage is TRBJ2-3; D may be TRBD1 or TRBD2 (6 bases each). This CDR3 is built from 16 residues. Germline V lookup: CDR1 SEHNR, CDR2 FQNEAQ (reference sequence). Trimming stripped 6 bases from V and 4 bases from J, with 20 bases between. This CDR3 reads CASSSQGLGNPDTQYF. The DNA of the CDR3 is TGTGCCAGCAGTTCACAGGGACTCGGGAATCCAGATACGCAGTATTTT.

This clonotype was seen repeatedly, ten times or more. The V and J genes are TRBV4-1 and TRBJ2-1; D remains unclear. Germline CDR1 and CDR2: MGHRA and YSYEKL. This CDR3 has 14 amino acids. V gave up 0 bases and J gave up 8 bases, with 11 bases separating them. CDR3 sequence (DNA): TGCGCCAGCAGCCAAGAAGCCGAGATGGATGAGCAGTTCTTC. This codes for CASSQEAEMDEQFF.